Detailed here is one T cell receptor (beta chain). The sample originates from a study of monozygotic twins with inflammatory bowel disease. UMIs that had a 6-nucleotide sample barcode were put in using template switching. Using TCRalpha and TCRbeta cDNA, the researchers carried out two nested PCRs that lasted around 15 and 9 cycles. No DNA is given; TCRdb re-called the 5' RACE reads and lists each CDR3 protein once. This listing includes 200,000 to 250,000 distinct CDR3 sequences. In germline, CDR1 is SGHTA, CDR2 FQGNSA. The CDR3 spans 19 residues. The sequenced sample was blood. The chain combines TRBV7-2 with TRBJ2-3; lacking DNA, the TRBD2 call made by TCRdb goes unchecked. This TCR was sampled from a human donor with ulcerative colitis or Crohn's disease, or a healthy co-twin of an affected twin (not recorded which). CDR3 loop: CASSLAPLLAGGRQDTQYF.